This TCR beta chain was documented in a study of blood T cell repertoires in COVID-19. Across the whole study: COVID-19 samples, acute and convalescent, were from the United States, Italy and Spain. T cells, B-cell-depleted T cells, or PBMCs supplied cDNA or gDNA.

As processed by the authors: Reference gene primer amplification gave estimated nucleated cell counts. Only in-frame clones appear in the TCRdb table, and some are missing; sequencing was by immunoSEQ multiplex PCR. That table supplies the V and J calls and clone size; D and trimming were determined from the DNA. Of about 75,000 clones in the sample, around nine tenths were seen once. V dropped 5 bases and J dropped 2 bases, with 6 bases sitting between them. The CDR3 length is 12 residues. This sequence joins TRBV12-3 or TRBV12-4 and TRBJ2-5; possibly TRBD2 for D (5 bases). The origin of this receptor is a human donor in a cohort sampled during active COVID-19. Sequencing was performed on peripheral blood. The CDR3 loop reads CASSRLQETQYF. The CDR3 coding sequence is TGTGCCAGCAGTCGACTACAAGAGACCCAGTACTTC.